Listed here is a single TCR beta chain. The sample belongs to a study of blood T cell repertoires in COVID-19. Study at large: Sites across the United States, Italy and Spain contributed samples from acute and convalescent COVID-19. Nucleic acid was either cDNA or gDNA, and it came from T cells, B-cell-depleted T cells, or PBMCs.

The CDR3 is made up of 13 amino acids. Germline V gene sequence: CDR1 SGHTA, CDR2 FQGNSA. V gave up 5 bases and J gave up 5 bases; unmatched junction bases: 4. How the authors handled the data: Amplification with reference gene primers provided the estimates of nucleated cell counts. The data were produced by immunoSEQ multiplex PCR, yet TCRdb's version contains in-frame clones alone and is incomplete. The D gene and trimming were derived from the DNA, and the V and J assignments and clone size from that table. The sample consists of about 250,000 clones, around nine tenths of them appearing once. This chain joins TRBV7-2 and TRBJ1-1; the match to TRBD1 covers 8 bases. This TCR came from a man younger than 40 with acute or convalescent COVID-19. The sequencing input was peripheral blood. The CDR3 protein is CASSPGQGTEAFF. The CDR3 DNA sequence: TGTGCCAGCAGCCCCGGACAGGGAACTGAAGCTTTCTTT.